This entry features one T cell receptor (beta chain) sequence. The authors' processing: Amplification of reference gene primers provided the estimated nucleated cell counts. TCRdb's table, derived via immunoSEQ multiplex PCR, lists solely in-frame clones and lacks some. The V and J calls and clone size were taken over from that table, and D and trimming were inferred from the DNA. The table shows fewer than 100,000 clones, with roughly nine tenths occurring only once. The sample comes from a study of blood T cell repertoires in COVID-19. On the study more broadly: Whether acute or convalescent, the COVID-19 samples came from the United States, Italy and Spain. In each case, the material was cDNA or gDNA derived from T cells, B-cell-depleted T cells, or PBMCs.

The V end was cut by 4 bases, the J end by 4 bases, with 14 bases between. CDR1 and CDR2 from the germline V gene are MDHEN and SYDVKM. The CDR3 sequence is 15 residues long. The sequence derives from a man in his fifties or sixties with acute or convalescent COVID-19. The sample comprised peripheral blood. The chain has TRBV28 and TRBJ1-5; possibly TRBD1 for D (6 bases). The CDR3 protein is CASSSATGLNQPQHF. The CDR3 nucleotides read TGTGCCAGCAGTTCAGCTACAGGGTTAAATCAGCCCCAGCATTTT.